The clone carrying this TCR beta chain was found a few times. Its antigen is currently unknown. The data stem from a study of CD8+ T cells in alopecia areata. About the research overall: At a dose of 5 to 10 mg twice daily, oral tofacitinib was given to treated patients.

Study-level findings and limits: Between patients, shared TCR sequences were less clear than in mice. This was possibly due in part to HLA diversity in the patient population. Lesional scalp, notably in alopecia totalis/universalis, had clonality above that of normal scalp.

PBMCs yielded sorted CD4+ and CD8+ T cells. Extracted RNA was reverse transcribed into cDNA, the sequencing template. Using immunoSEQ multiplex PCR, the repertoire was profiled, and TCRdb retains in-frame clones only, with some absent. The sample shows about 98,000 clones, 35% to 50% of them seen only once. The specimen sequenced was CD4+ T cells sorted from blood. This clonotype was obtained from a human donor with alopecia areata.

The CDR3 DNA reads TGTGCCAGCAGCCGTCCGGCGGGAGACTACAATGAGCAGTTCTTC. Its translation is CASSRPAGDYNEQFF. The chain joins TRBV14 to TRBJ2-1; 7 bases are a match to TRBD2. Trimming at V came to 4 bases and at J to 3 bases, leaving 6 bases not matched to a gene. The CDR3 is 15 amino acids. Germline V gene sequence: CDR1 SGHDN, CDR2 FVKESK.